This T cell receptor beta chain originates from a study of Graves' ophthalmopathy and Graves' hyperthyroidism (dated by TCRdb to 2016 to 2019). In the study overall: Peripheral blood was collected at initial diagnosis, prior to any treatment. In total, 135 blood samples were TCR-sequenced: approximately 40 ophthalmopathy, 80 or so hyperthyroidism and about 17 hyperthyroidism-to-ophthalmopathy patients. TCR beta repertoire signatures were used to distinguish Graves' ophthalmopathy from Graves' hyperthyroidism and to predict progression to ophthalmopathy. The independent validation cohort included some 19 hyperthyroidism patients plus 17 patients who later progressed from hyperthyroidism to ophthalmopathy. In about 6 hyperthyroidism patients, T-cell repertoires of thyroid tissue and blood were compared. After sampling, hyperthyroidism patients received methimazole starting at 30 mg daily, and ophthalmopathy patients received high-dose intravenous methylprednisolone. A discovery set of about a hundred patients (approximately 42 ophthalmopathy, 57 stable hyperthyroidism) was enrolled to explore V-J signatures distinguishing ophthalmopathy from hyperthyroidism.

Ophthalmopathy patients had moderately to severely active disease, Clinical Activity Score of at least 3, NOSPECS grade of at least 4, and disease duration under 3 months. Patients were excluded if they had other autoimmune diseases, uncontrolled infections, pregnancy or lactation. Diagnosis was based on clinical symptoms, serum thyroxine, TRAb, thyroid ultrasound and orbital computed tomography. Using Ficoll-Paque density gradient centrifugation, PBMCs were isolated from 10 ml of fresh peripheral blood. Trizol reagent was used to extract the total RNA, and its quality was then checked on an Agilent 2100 Bioanalyzer. The CDR3 holds 15 amino acids from the cysteine to the phenylalanine. This entry keeps only the CDR3 DNA: 45 bases, framed from base 1. As encoded in the germline V gene (reference sequence), CDR1 is WNHNN while CDR2 is SYGVQD. Trimming accounts for 2 bases at V and 7 bases at J, while the number of junction bases matched to no gene is 9.

The sample holds many counts of this clonotype. Its specific antigen is unknown. No much larger clonotype is one base removed from it; base qualities were not supplied. On the study overall, not on this receptor specifically: Sample size was not predetermined statistically, and investigators were not blinded to group allocation. Most of the expanded thyroid clonotypes with a frequency above 0.001 were also detected in blood, and it was suggested that the thyroid immune response may be reflected by blood repertoires. In cross-validation, the 13-signature model distinguished ophthalmopathy from stable hyperthyroidism with around 90% sensitivity and around 84% specificity, while in the test set the corresponding values were about 80% and 75%. In validation, the model predicted ophthalmopathy progression with about 71% sensitivity and 72% to 80% specificity; about a dozen predicted patients were CT-confirmed with GO in a median of roughly 6.8 months.

For repertoire sequencing, TCR beta CDR3 regions were amplified from RNA transcripts. HTBI primers and the Qiagen OneStep RT-PCR kit were used in a first-round RT-PCR, which was followed by a second-round multiplex PCR, size selection and purification. Libraries were sequenced on an Illumina HiSeq2000 using paired-end 100 bp reads. The original pipeline was this. Reads were processed with SOAPnuke, discarding reads with adapters, uncalled bases, mean Phred below 15, or no exact constant-primer or identifier match. COPE v1.2.5 was used to merge high-quality paired reads. Each unique nucleotide sequence was defined as a clonotype, and clonotypes were aligned to IMGT TRB V, D and J references with MiTCR v1.1. Only V-J combinations with frequency above 0.0001 were analysed, covering around 99% of repertoires. For each V-J combination, a TCR clonal expansion and chaos score was defined as F50 clonal expansion divided by the chaos observed in the TCRdist matrix. Welch's t-statistics and random forest were used to reduce the features to 10 to 15 V-J combinations, which were then used as input to a naive Bayes classifier. The Morisita-Horn index was used to measure how similar the thyroid and blood repertoires were. TCRdb passed the public sequencing reads through fastp at Q25 and MiXCR, retaining productive beta sequences. Duplicate CDR3 protein sequences are folded into a single record with the most common DNA and genes. These V and J calls rely on TCRdb rather than the paper's analysis. Within this sample are about 740,000 distinct CDR3 sequences, with roughly 40% of them counted one time only. Roughly 46% of the sample comes from the top ten.

This receptor was obtained from an adult man with Graves' ophthalmopathy. Source material: peripheral blood. The V and J genes are TRBV10-1 and TRBJ1-2; the junction holds 8 bases that match TRBD1. This receptor carries the CDR3 CASSEHPGGFGGYTF. The DNA is as follows: TGCGCCAGCAGTGAGCATCCAGGGGGCTTTGGTGGCTACACCTTC.